A single sample gave rise to the 24 T cell receptor beta chains below, sequenced in a study of tumor-infiltrating lymphocytes in primary liver carcinoma. The template, roughly 510 ng total RNA, yielded TCR beta cDNA made with a constant-region primer. Investigators got TCR beta libraries out of three nested multiplex PCR rounds, done with slightly modified ARM-PCR. Amplification in the first two PCR rounds was performed using TRBV1-TRBV30 forward primers and a C-beta reverse primer for approximately 10 cycles each. TCRdb ran MiXCR on the multiplex PCR reads and lists one entry per CDR3 protein. Of some 110,000 distinct CDR3 sequences listed, around 84% are singletons. Total RNA and DNA came together from 20-30 mg of bulk tissue without cell sorting. Specimen: liver tumor tissue from sampling region 3. Sample subset: tumor region T3, left-lateral pole. These receptors came from a man aged 40-49 years with primary liver carcinoma and hepatitis B virus infection.

This clonotype has only one observation. One junction end disagrees with the germline gene, perhaps due to a read error. The V call is TRBV11-1, the J call TRBJ2-2; a possible D gene is TRBD2 (6 bases). This CDR3 comprises 15 residues. Germline CDR1 reads SGHAT; CDR2 reads FQDESV (reference sequence). CDR3 protein: CACSYTGPFSRELSF. CDR3 nucleotide sequence: TGTGCCTGCAGCTATACAGGACCTTTCTCCCGGGAGCTGTCTTTT.

In the case of this clonotype: Lacking the conserved final phenylalanine or tryptophan, this CDR3 likely reflects a read error. The CDR3 DNA follows: TGTGCCAGCAGTTTGTCCGACAGACTAGCGGGTGGGTTGCAGTTCATC. As protein: CASSLSDRLAGGLQFI. V gene TRBV28 combines with J gene TRBJ2-1; TRBD2 aligns across 10 bases. The CDR3 sequence is 16 residues long. The germline V gene has CDR1 MDHEN and CDR2 SYDVKM. V lost 3 bases, J lost 12 bases, and 14 bases stayed unmatched.

A word on this clonotype: Germline and junction disagree at one end, which may indicate a read error. The gene calls are TRBV6-5 and TRBJ2-7, with 9 nucleotides matching TRBD1. Germline-derived CDR1 and CDR2 are MNHEY and SVGAGI. CDR3 length: 14 residues. CDR3 sequence: CASSVGTGPSEQYF. The CDR3 bases are TGCGCCAGCAGTGTCGGGACAGGGCCCTCCGAGCAGTACTTC.

As regards this clonotype: Germline and junction disagree at one end, which may indicate a read error. V gene TRBV11-3 combines with J gene TRBJ2-1; TRBD2 might be the D (6 bases). The CDR3 spans 16 residues. CDR1 is SGHNT and CDR2 is YENEEA in the germline V gene. The CDR3 protein is CASSLDSGGGHNDQFF. CDR3 bases: TGTGCCAGCAGCCTCGATAGCGGAGGCGGGCACAATGATCAGTTCTTC.

Concerning this clonotype itself: This CDR3 is missing its conserved last phenylalanine or tryptophan, likely due to a read error. The gene calls are TRBV6-5 and TRBJ2-3, with 8 bases aligning to TRBD2. Losses at the gene ends were 6 bases for V and 0 bases for J; bases not matched to a gene: 14. The germline gives CDR1 MNHEY, CDR2 SVGAGI. The CDR3 covers 18 residues. Written as DNA, the CDR3 is TGTGCCAGCAGACGATGTGGGGGTAGCGGGACTAGCACAGATACGCAGTATTTG. Its protein product is CASRRCGGSGTSTDTQYL.

Notes on this clonotype: This is likely a read error, given that the CDR3 carries no conserved phenylalanine or tryptophan at its end. This chain links TRBV12-3 or TRBV12-4 with TRBJ1-5; D is unresolved. Between the trimmed V and J ends, which lost 6 bases and 3 bases, there was a span of 9 bases. CDR3 length: 13 amino acids. CDR3 bases: TGTGCCAGCAGGGACGGCTTCAATCAGCCCCAGCATTAT. This encodes CASRDGFNQPQHY.

On this clonotype itself: One end of the junction varies from germline; a read error may be responsible. This chain joins TRBV10-3 and TRBJ2-7; no clear D. The CDR3 contains 18 residues. Germline V gene sequence: CDR1 ENHRY, CDR2 SYGVKD. The CDR3 nucleotides read TGTTCCATCAGTGAGTCGGTCCAGCCGGTCCGTAGAGCCTACAAGCAGTACTTC. Protein: CSISESVQPVRRAYKQYF.

This clonotype was found once. One end of the junction varies from germline; a read error may be responsible. The chain carries TRBV6-2 or TRBV6-3 and TRBJ2-2; D may be TRBD2 (5 bases). Germline V gene sequence: CDR1 MNHEY, CDR2 SVGEGT. This CDR3 has 15 amino acids. The CDR3 region is CAGSWAASNTGELFF. The CDR3 bases are TGTGCCGGCAGTTGGGCAGCCTCGAACACCGGGGAGCTGTTTTTC.

In its sample, this clonotype was seen many times. The genes are TRBV10-2 and TRBJ1-2; D gene ambiguous. The V gene lost 3 bases and the J gene lost 4 bases, with 12 bases spanning the gap. The length of the CDR3 is 14 residues. CDR1 is WSHSY, CDR2 SAAADI, per germline. CDR3 in amino acids: CASSEGTVPYGYTF. The CDR3 nucleotides are TGCGCCAGCAGTGAAGGAACAGTGCCCTATGGCTACACCTTC.

Concerning this clonotype: Here the CDR3 omits its conserved ending phenylalanine or tryptophan, so a read error is the likely source. The rearrangement links TRBV11-3 to TRBJ2-1; D may be TRBD1 (5 bases). The CDR3 contains 14 residues. Looked up from germline, CDR1 is SGHNT and CDR2 is YENEEA. For the CDR3, the DNA is TGTGCTAGCAGCTTAGGGGTCAGCAACAAAGAGCAGTTCCTC. This sequence encodes CASSLGVSNKEQFL.

As to this clonotype: One junction end disagrees with the germline gene, perhaps due to a read error. This rearrangement joins TRBV4-2 to TRBJ2-3, with 8 bases fitting TRBD2. From germline, CDR1 is LGHNA and CDR2 YNFKEQ. This CDR3 comprises 19 residues. CDR3 nucleotide sequence: TGTGCTAGCAGCCAAGTATCCATCGGTAACGGGAGGGCAACAGATACGCAGTATTTT. It yields the protein CASSQVSIGNGRATDTQYF.

As for this clonotype: The junction does not match germline at one end; this may be a read error. The chain links TRBV28 to TRBJ1-2; no reliable D call. CDR1 and CDR2 (germline): MDHEN, SYDVKM. This CDR3 spans 13 amino acids. CDR3 nucleotides: TGTGCCAGTAGTTTAATAGTCAGCTATGGCTATACCTTC. Amino acids: CASSLIVSYGYTF.

In regard to this clonotype: It is likely a read error, because the conserved phenylalanine at the end of the CDR3 is missing. CDR3 coding DNA: TGTGCTAGCAGTCGGGGCGCTGAAGCTTTCCTT. Protein product: CASSRGAEAFL. The chain joins TRBV7-9 to TRBJ1-1; maybe TRBD1 (5 bases). Germline CDR1 is SEHNR and CDR2 is FQNEAQ (reference sequence). The CDR3 has 11 amino acids.

Note on this clonotype: One end of the junction fails to match germline, which may point to a read error. The chain carries TRBV11-2 and TRBJ2-3; 14 bases fit TRBD2. Germline assignment: CDR1 SGHAT and CDR2 FQNNGV. The CDR3 has 16 residues. CDR3 bases: TGTGCCAGCAGCTCGGGACTAGCGGGGGTGTTGTATACACAGTATTTT. It specifies CASSSGLAGVLYTQYF.

In the case of this clonotype: The junction departs from the called germline gene at one end, perhaps through a read error. The chain combines TRBV7-9 with TRBJ1-5, with D possibly being TRBD1 (6 bases). The germline gives CDR1 SEHNR, CDR2 FQNEAQ (reference sequence). The CDR3 length is 15 residues. The CDR3 here is CASSRIEGGGQPQRF. The CDR3 DNA sequence: TGTGCCAGCAGCCGCATCGAGGGAGGGGGTCAGCCCCAGCGTTTT.

For this clonotype: The CDR3 carries no conserved terminal phenylalanine or tryptophan, so it likely arises from a read error. The rearrangement uses TRBV11-2 and TRBJ2-1, with 12 bases lining up with TRBD2. Germline V CDR1 and CDR2: SGHAT, FQNNGV. The CDR3 totals 19 residues. Germline trimming cut 5 bases from V and 8 bases from J; bases unmatched to any gene: 19. CDR3 amino acids: CASSLQWVPGTSGCHEQFL. CDR3 bases: TGTGCCAGCAGCCTCCAATGGGTGCCTGGGACTAGCGGGTGTCATGAGCAGTTCTTA.

The CDR3 coding sequence is TGCATAGGCGCTGGTCTGAGGGACAATGAGCAGTTCTTC. Its translation: CIGAGLRDNEQFF. The chain carries TRBV29-1 and TRBJ2-1; maybe TRBD2 (5 bases). This CDR3 spans 13 amino acids. The V gene's germline CDR1 is SQVTM and CDR2 ANQGSEA.

As concerns this clonotype: The junction does not match germline at one end; this may be a read error. This chain connects TRBV28 to TRBJ2-5; D ambiguous. The germline V gene has CDR1 MDHEN and CDR2 SYDVKM. The CDR3 is 15 amino acids. The CDR3 loop reads CVSSLGIFIQETQYF. In nucleotides, the CDR3 is TGTGTCAGCAGTTTAGGAATCTTCATTCAAGAGACCCAGTACTTC.

Notes on this clonotype: A read error may produce the germline difference seen at one junction end. The gene calls are TRBV29-1 and TRBJ2-1; D possibly corresponds to TRBD2 (6 bases). CDR1 is SQVTM, CDR2 ANQGSEA, per germline. CDR3 length equals 14 residues. In DNA form, the CDR3 reads TGCAACGTTGTTCTAGGCGGGATGTTCGGTGAGCAGTTCTTT. This gives the protein CNVVLGGMFGEQFF.

For this clonotype: A read error may produce the germline difference seen at one junction end. The chain couples TRBV4-2 to TRBJ1-2; no definite D call. This CDR3 has 19 amino acids. CDR1 and CDR2 from the germline V gene are LGHNA and YNFKEQ. The CDR3 is CVSSQGPEGLVGMNYGYTF. CDR3 nucleotides: TGTGTCAGCAGCCAAGGGCCGGAGGGTTTAGTGGGGATGAACTATGGCTACACCTTC.

In regard to this clonotype: A junction boundary mismatches the germline segment, possibly from a read error. The chain uses TRBV12-3 or TRBV12-4 and TRBJ2-2, with D possibly matching TRBD2 (6 bases). This CDR3 comprises 16 residues. The CDR3 loop reads CASSLRGGPITGELLF. Written as DNA, the CDR3 is TGTGCCAGCAGCCTCCGTGGAGGGCCAATCACCGGGGAGCTGTTATTT.

The V gene is TRBV11-2, the J gene TRBJ2-7; D possibly corresponds to TRBD1 (5 bases). Germline V gene sequence: CDR1 SGHAT, CDR2 FQNNGV. Trimming pared 10 bases from V and 12 bases from J, leaving 19 bases between. The CDR3 totals 11 residues. This CDR3 reads CAITKGVVRYF. In DNA form, the CDR3 reads TGTGCCATCACAAAAGGGGTTGTGCGGTACTTC.

Turning to this clonotype: Its ends do not fully match the called genes, so a read error is possible. CDR3 DNA sequence: TGCGCCAGCAGCCAAGATGGGGGGAGATGGGGCAGGGAGCCGTTTTTT. Amino acids: CASSQDGGRWGREPFF. The V call is TRBV4-1, the J call TRBJ2-2, with D maybe TRBD2 (6 bases). The CDR3 extends over 16 amino acids. Germline V CDR1 and CDR2: MGHRA, YSYEKL.

V gene TRBV4-1 combines with J gene TRBJ2-7, with a tentative D call TRBD1 (6 bases). Germline-derived CDR1 and CDR2 are MGHRA and YSYEKL. V dropped 4 bases and J dropped 10 bases, with 23 bases sitting between them. This CDR3 comprises 15 residues. The CDR3 region has the DNA TGCGCCAGCAGCCGAGAATTCCAACAGGGAAGTGAACAGTACTTC. It translates to CASSREFQQGSEQYF.